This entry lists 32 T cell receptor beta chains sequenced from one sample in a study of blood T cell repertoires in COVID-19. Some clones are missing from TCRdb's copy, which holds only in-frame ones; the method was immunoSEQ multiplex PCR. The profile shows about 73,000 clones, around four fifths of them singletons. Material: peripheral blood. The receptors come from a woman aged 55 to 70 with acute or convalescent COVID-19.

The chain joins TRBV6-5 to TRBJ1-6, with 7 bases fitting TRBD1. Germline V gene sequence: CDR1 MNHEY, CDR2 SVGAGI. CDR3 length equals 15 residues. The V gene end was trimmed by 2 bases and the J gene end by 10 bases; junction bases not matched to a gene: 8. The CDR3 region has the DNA TGTGCCAGCAGTTACGGGCAGGGGGGAAGCTCACCCCTCCACTTT. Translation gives CASSYGQGGSSPLHF.

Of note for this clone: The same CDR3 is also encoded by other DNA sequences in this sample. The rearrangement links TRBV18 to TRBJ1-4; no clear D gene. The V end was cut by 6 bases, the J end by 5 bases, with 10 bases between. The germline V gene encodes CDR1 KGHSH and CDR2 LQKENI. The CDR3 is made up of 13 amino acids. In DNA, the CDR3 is TGTGCCAGCTCGCTTGGCCAGAATGAAAAACTGTTTTTT. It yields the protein CASSLGQNEKLFF.

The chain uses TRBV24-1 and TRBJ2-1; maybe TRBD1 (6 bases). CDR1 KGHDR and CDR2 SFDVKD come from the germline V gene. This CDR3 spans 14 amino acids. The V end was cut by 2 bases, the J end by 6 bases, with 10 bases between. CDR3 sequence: CATSDYRQVNEQFF. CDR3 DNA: TGTGCCACCAGTGATTACAGACAGGTCAATGAGCAGTTCTTC.

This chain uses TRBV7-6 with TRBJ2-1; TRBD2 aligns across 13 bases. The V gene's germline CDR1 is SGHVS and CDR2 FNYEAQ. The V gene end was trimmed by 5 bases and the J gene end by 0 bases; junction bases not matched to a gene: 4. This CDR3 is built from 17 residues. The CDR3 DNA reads TGTGCCAGCAGCATGAGGACTAGCGGGAGCTCCTACAATGAGCAGTTCTTC. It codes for CASSMRTSGSSYNEQFF.

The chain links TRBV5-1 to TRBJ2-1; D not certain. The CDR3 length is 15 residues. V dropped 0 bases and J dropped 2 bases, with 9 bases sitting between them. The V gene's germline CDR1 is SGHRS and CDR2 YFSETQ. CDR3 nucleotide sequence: TGCGCCAGCAGCTTGGTCGGGTCAGCCTACAATGAGCAGTTCTTC. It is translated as CASSLVGSAYNEQFF.

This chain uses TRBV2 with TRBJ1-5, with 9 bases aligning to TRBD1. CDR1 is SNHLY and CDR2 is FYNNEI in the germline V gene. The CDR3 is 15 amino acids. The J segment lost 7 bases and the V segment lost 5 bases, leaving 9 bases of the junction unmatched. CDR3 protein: CASSYTGGTGQPQHF. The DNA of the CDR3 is TGTGCCAGCAGTTATACAGGGGGCACAGGGCAGCCCCAGCATTTT.

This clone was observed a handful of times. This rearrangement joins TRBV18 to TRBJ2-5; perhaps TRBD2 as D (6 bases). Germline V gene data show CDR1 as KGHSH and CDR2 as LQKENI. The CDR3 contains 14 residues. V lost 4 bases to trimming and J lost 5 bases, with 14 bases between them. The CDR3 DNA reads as TGTGCCAGCTCACAAACAACGGGGGTGGAGACCCAGTACTTC. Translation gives CASSQTTGVETQYF.

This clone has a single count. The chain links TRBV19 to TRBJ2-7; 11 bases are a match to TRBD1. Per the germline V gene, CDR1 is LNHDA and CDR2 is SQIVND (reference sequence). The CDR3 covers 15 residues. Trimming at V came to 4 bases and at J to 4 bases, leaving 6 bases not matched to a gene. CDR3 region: CASSRTGTGGYEQYF. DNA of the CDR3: TGTGCCAGTAGTAGAACCGGGACAGGGGGATACGAGCAGTACTTC.

The CDR3 coding sequence is TGTGCCAGTAGTATGACAGGGAACTCCTACGAGCAGTACTTC. Translation gives CASSMTGNSYEQYF. This chain connects TRBV19 to TRBJ2-7; 7 nucleotides agree with TRBD1. J lost 0 bases, V lost 3 bases, and 2 bases had no gene match. The CDR3 is 14 residues long. Germline CDR1 LNHDA, CDR2 SQIVND (reference sequence).

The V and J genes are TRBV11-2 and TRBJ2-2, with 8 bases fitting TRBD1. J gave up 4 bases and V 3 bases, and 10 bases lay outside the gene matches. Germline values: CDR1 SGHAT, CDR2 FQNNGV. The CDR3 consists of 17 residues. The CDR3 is CASSLGRQGSLTGELFF. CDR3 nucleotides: TGTGCCAGCAGCTTGGGACGACAGGGGTCCCTCACCGGGGAGCTGTTTTTT.

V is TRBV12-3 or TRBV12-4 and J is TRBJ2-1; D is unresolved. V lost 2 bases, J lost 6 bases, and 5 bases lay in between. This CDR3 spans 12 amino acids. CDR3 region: CASSLQSNEQFF. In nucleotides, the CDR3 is TGTGCCAGCAGTTTACAGTCCAATGAGCAGTTCTTC.

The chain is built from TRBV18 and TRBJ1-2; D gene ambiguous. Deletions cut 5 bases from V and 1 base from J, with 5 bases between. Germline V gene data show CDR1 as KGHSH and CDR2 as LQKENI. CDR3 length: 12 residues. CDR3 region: CASSNNNYGYTF. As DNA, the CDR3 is TGTGCCAGCTCAAACAATAACTATGGCTACACCTTC.

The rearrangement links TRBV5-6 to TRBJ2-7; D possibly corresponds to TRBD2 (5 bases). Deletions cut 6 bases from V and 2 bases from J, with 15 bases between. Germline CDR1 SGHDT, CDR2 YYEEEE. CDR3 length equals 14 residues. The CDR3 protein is CASTAGSATYEQYF. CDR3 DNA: TGTGCCAGCACCGCCGGTAGCGCGACCTACGAGCAGTACTTC. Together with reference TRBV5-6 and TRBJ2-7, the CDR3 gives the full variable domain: DAGVTQSPTHLIKTRGQQVTLRCSPKSGHDTVSWYQQALGQGPQFIFQYYEEEERQRGNFPDRFSGHQFPNYSSELNVNALLLGDSALYLCASTAGSATYEQYFGPGTRLTVT.

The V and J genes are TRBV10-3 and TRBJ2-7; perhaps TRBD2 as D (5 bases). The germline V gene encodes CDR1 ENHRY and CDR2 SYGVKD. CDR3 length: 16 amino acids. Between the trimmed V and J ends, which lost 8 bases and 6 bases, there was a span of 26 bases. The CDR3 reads CAIANVGKGPGSEQYF. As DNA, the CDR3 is TGTGCCATCGCCAACGTCGGGAAGGGTCCTGGCTCCGAGCAGTACTTC.

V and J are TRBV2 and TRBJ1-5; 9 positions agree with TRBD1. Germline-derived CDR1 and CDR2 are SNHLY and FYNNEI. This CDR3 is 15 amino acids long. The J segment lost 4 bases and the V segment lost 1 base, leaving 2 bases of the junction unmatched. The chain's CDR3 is CASSEGGQGNQPQHF. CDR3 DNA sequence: TGTGCCAGCAGTGAAGGGGGACAGGGTAATCAGCCCCAGCATTTT.

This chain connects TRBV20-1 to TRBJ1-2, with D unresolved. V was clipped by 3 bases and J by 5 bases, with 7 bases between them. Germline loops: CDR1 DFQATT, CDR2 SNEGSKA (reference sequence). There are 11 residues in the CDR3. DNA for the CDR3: TGCAGTGCTAGCCAGTTTTATGGCTACACCTTC. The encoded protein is CSASQFYGYTF.

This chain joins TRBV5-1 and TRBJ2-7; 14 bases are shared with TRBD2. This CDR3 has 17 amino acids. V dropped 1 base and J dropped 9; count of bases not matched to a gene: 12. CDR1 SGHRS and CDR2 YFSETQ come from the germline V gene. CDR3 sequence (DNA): TGCGCCAGCAGCTTGAGGGCCGGGACTAGCGGGAGTATCGGGCAGTACTTC. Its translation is CASSLRAGTSGSIGQYF.

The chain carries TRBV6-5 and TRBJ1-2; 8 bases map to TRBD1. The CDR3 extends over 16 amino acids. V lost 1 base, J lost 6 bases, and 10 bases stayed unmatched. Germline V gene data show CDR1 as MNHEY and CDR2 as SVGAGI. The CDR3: CASSYFPGTGGNGYTF. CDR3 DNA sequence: TGTGCCAGCAGTTACTTTCCCGGGACAGGAGGCAATGGCTACACCTTC.

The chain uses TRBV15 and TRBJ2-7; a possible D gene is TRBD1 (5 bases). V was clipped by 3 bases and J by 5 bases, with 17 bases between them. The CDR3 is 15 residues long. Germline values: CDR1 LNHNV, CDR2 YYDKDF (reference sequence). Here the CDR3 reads CATSSLLTGSHEQYF. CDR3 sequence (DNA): TGTGCCACCAGCAGCCTACTCACAGGTTCCCACGAGCAGTACTTC. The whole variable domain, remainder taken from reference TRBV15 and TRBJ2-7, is DAMVIQNPRYQVTQFGKPVTLSCSQTLNHNVMYWYQQKSSQAPKLLFHYYDKDFNNEADTPDNFQSRRPNTSFCFLDIRSPGLGDTAMYLCATSSLLTGSHEQYFGPGTRLTVT.

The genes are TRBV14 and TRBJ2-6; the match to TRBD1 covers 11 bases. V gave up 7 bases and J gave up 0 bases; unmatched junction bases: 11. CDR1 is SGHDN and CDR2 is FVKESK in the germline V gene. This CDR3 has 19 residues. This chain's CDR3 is CASTSPGQGGFSGANVLTF. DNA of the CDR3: TGTGCCAGCACTTCTCCGGGACAGGGGGGTTTCTCTGGGGCCAACGTCCTGACTTTC.

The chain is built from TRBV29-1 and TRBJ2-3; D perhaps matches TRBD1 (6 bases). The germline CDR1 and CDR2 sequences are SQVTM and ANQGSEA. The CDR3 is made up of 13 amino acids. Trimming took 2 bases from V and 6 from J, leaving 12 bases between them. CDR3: CSVERGSKDTQYF. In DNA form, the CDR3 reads TGCAGCGTTGAAAGGGGGTCTAAGGATACGCAGTATTTT.

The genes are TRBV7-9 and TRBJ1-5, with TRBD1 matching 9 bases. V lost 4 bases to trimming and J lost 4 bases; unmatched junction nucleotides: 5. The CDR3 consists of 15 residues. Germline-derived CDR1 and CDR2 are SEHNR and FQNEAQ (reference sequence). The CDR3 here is CASSSSDRGNQPQHF. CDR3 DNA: TGTGCCAGCAGCTCGTCGGACAGGGGTAATCAGCCCCAGCATTTT.

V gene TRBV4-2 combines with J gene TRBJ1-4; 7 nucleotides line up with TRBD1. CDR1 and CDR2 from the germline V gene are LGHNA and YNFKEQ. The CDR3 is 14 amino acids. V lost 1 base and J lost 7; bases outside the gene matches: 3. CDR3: CASSQGQGREKLFF. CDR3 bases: TGTGCCAGCAGCCAAGGACAGGGACGTGAAAAACTGTTTTTT.

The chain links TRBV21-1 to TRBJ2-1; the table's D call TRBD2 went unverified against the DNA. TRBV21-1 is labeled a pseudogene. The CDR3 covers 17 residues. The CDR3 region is CASSKTSCSGIYNEQFF. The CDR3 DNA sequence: TGTGCCAGCAGCAAAACCTCTTGTAGCGGGATCTACAATGAGCAGTTCTTC.

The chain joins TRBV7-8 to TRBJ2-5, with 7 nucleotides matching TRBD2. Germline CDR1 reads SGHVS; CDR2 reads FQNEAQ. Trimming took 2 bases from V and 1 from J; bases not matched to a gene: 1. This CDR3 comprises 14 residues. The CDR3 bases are TGTGCCAGCAGCTTAAGGGAGGGCCAAGAGACCCAGTACTTC. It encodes CASSLREGQETQYF.

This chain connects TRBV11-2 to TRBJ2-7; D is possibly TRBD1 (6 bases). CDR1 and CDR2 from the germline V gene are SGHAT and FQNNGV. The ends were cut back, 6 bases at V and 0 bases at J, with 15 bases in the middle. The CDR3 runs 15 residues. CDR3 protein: CASRVTGTSSYEQYF. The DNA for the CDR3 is TGTGCCAGCAGGGTGACGGGGACATCCTCCTACGAGCAGTACTTC.

This CDR3 reads CASSQGTENSPLHF. CDR3 coding DNA: TGTGCCAGCAGCCAAGGGACAGAAAATTCACCCCTCCACTTT. The chain has TRBV7-3 and TRBJ1-6, with 7 bases matching TRBD1. The CDR3 length is 14 residues. With 5 bases clipped from V and 7 bases from J, the junction kept 5 bases outside the gene matches. Germline V gene data show CDR1 as SGHTA and CDR2 as FQGTGA.

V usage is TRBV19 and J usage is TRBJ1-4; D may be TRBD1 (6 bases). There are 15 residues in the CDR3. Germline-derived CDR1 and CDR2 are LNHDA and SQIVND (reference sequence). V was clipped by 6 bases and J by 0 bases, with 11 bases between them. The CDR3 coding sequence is TGTGCCAGTAGATCTGGGACAACAACTAATGAAAAACTGTTTTTT. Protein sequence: CASRSGTTTNEKLFF.

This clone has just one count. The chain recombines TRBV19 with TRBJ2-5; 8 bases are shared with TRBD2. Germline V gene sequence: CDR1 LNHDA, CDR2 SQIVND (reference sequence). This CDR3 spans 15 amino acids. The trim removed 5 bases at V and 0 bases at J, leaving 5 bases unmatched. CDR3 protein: CASSSSSGNQETQYF. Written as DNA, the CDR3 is TGTGCCAGTAGTTCTAGTAGCGGGAACCAAGAGACCCAGTACTTC.

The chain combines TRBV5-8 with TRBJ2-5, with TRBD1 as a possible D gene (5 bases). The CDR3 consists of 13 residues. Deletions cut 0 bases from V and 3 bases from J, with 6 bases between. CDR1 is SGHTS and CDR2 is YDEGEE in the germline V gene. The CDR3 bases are TGTGCCAGCAGCTTGGCAGGGAAAGAGACCCAGTACTTC. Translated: CASSLAGKETQYF.

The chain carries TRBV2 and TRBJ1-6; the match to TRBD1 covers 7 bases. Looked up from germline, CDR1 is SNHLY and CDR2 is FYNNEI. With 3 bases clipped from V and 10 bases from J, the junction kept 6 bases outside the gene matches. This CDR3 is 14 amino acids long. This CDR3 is CASSDDRAVSPLHF. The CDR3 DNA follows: TGTGCCAGCAGTGATGACAGGGCGGTATCACCCCTCCACTTT.

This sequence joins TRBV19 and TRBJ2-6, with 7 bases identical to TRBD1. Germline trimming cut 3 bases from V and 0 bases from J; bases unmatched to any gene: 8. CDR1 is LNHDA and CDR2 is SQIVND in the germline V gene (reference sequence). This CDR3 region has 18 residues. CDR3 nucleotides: TGTGCCAGTAGTATGGCCGACAGGGTGCTCTCTGGGGCCAACGTCCTGACTTTC. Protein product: CASSMADRVLSGANVLTF. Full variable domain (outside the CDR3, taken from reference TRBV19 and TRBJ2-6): DGGITQSPKYLFRKEGQNVTLSCEQNLNHDAMYWYRQDPGQGLRLIYYSQIVNDFQKGDIAEGYSVSREKKESFPLTVTSAQKNPTAFYLCASSMADRVLSGANVLTFGAGSRLTVL.